What follows are 21 T cell receptor beta chains derived from one specimen sequenced in a study of blood T cell repertoires in COVID-19. Clones were sequenced by immunoSEQ multiplex PCR, and TCRdb holds only the in-frame ones, with some missing. The table lists some 390,000 clones, over 75% of them singletons. The sequencing input was peripheral blood. All receptors come from a woman in her thirties or forties with COVID-19, enrolled during active disease.

This clone was seen only once. V is TRBV6-2 or TRBV6-3 and J is TRBJ2-7, with 9 bases identical to TRBD1. Germline lookup yields CDR1 MNHEY and CDR2 SVGEGT. The CDR3 consists of 14 residues. The trim removed 7 bases at V and 7 bases at J, leaving 11 bases unmatched. For the CDR3, the DNA is TGTGCCAGCAACCCGGGACAGGGCCTTGAGGAGCAGTACTTC. This encodes CASNPGQGLEEQYF.

The chain uses TRBV4-2 and TRBJ1-4; D gene ambiguous. The CDR3 length is 16 residues. The V gene lost 0 bases and the J gene lost 0 bases, with 8 bases spanning the gap. CDR1 is LGHNA, CDR2 YNFKEQ, per germline. CDR3 protein: CASSQDPNPTNEKLFF. Written as DNA, the CDR3 is TGTGCCAGCAGCCAAGATCCTAATCCAACTAATGAAAAACTGTTTTTT.

This chain joins TRBV13 and TRBJ1-1; no firm D call. The CDR3 is 14 amino acids. With 5 bases removed from V and 1 base from J, the gap between germline ends came to 11 bases. Per the germline V gene, CDR1 is PRHDT and CDR2 is FYEKMQ (reference sequence). CDR3 DNA: TGTGCCAGCAGCCAGATGGGCCGGAACACTGAAGCTTTCTTT. Its protein is CASSQMGRNTEAFF.

Here the CDR3 DNA reads TGTGCCTGGAGTGAACTGAACAGTCCCAATTCACCCCTCCACTTT. Protein sequence: CAWSELNSPNSPLHF. The chain has TRBV30 and TRBJ1-6; D remains ambiguous. CDR1 and CDR2 from the germline V gene are GTSNPN and SVGIG (reference sequence). Between the trimmed V and J ends, which lost 1 base and 7 bases, there was a span of 14 bases. This CDR3 spans 15 amino acids.

The chain joins TRBV28 to TRBJ1-4; TRBD1 is a possible D gene (5 bases). The germline V gene has CDR1 MDHEN and CDR2 SYDVKM. The CDR3 has 16 residues. With 1 base removed from V and 4 bases from J, the gap between germline ends came to 13 bases. CDR3 bases: TGTGCCAGCAGTTTATCCATGGGGGGAGTTAATGAAAAACTGTTTTTT. Protein product: CASSLSMGGVNEKLFF.

This chain joins TRBV30 and TRBJ1-2; D gene unclear. Germline lookup yields CDR1 GTSNPN and CDR2 SVGIG (reference sequence). This CDR3 has 12 residues. CDR3 DNA sequence: TGTGCAGCGCTACTCGGGTCCTATGGCTACACCTTC. This encodes CAALLGSYGYTF.

The V gene is TRBV5-4, the J gene TRBJ1-5, with 11 bases fitting TRBD1. Germline V gives CDR1 SGHNT, CDR2 YYREEE (reference sequence). The CDR3 length is 15 residues. The ends lost 4 bases at V and 4 bases at J; junction bases unmatched: 4. CDR3 nucleotides: TGTGCCAGCAGCGAGGGACAGGGGGTTAATCAGCCCCAGCATTTT. It translates to CASSEGQGVNQPQHF.

The chain is built from TRBV6-5 and TRBJ1-4, with a possible D match to TRBD1 (6 bases). Germline loops: CDR1 MNHEY, CDR2 SVGAGI. V shed 0 bases and J shed 8 bases, with 16 bases lying between them. The CDR3 totals 16 residues. The CDR3 DNA reads as TGTGCCAGCAGTTACTCGATCTACAGGGTGAGGGAAAAACTGTTTTTT. Its translation is CASSYSIYRVREKLFF.

The V gene is TRBV5-4, the J gene TRBJ1-4, with 7 bases lining up with TRBD1. The V gene end was trimmed by 6 bases and the J gene end by 3 bases; junction bases not matched to a gene: 11. Germline CDR1 is SGHNT and CDR2 is YYREEE (reference sequence). The CDR3 has 16 residues. The CDR3 region has the DNA TGTGCCAGCACCCTAAAAGGGGACAGTTCTAATGAAAAACTGTTTTTT. The encoded protein is CASTLKGDSSNEKLFF.

This clone was detected only a few times. The rearrangement joins TRBV5-1 to TRBJ2-2; 8 bases agree with TRBD1. Germline CDR1 reads SGHRS; CDR2 reads YFSETQ. Trimming took 3 bases from V and 1 from J; bases not matched to a gene: 5. The CDR3 runs 16 residues. CDR3 loop: CASSSLGQENTGELFF. DNA for the CDR3: TGCGCCAGCAGCTCCCTGGGACAGGAGAACACCGGGGAGCTGTTTTTT.

This clone was recorded once. The rearrangement uses TRBV15 and TRBJ2-2; maybe TRBD2 (6 bases). Germline V CDR1 and CDR2: LNHNV, YYDKDF (reference sequence). CDR3 length equals 16 residues. V was trimmed by 0 bases and J by 3 bases, leaving 11 bases between them. The DNA for the CDR3 is TGTGCCACCAGCAGAGAGACGGGAGCTGACACCGGGGAGCTGTTTTTT. Protein sequence: CATSRETGADTGELFF.

The rearrangement uses TRBV19 and TRBJ2-7; 7 bases are a match to TRBD1. The J segment lost 4 bases and the V segment lost 5 bases, leaving 2 bases of the junction unmatched. Germline V CDR1 and CDR2: LNHDA, SQIVND (reference sequence). The CDR3 sequence is 12 residues long. In DNA, the CDR3 is TGTGCCAGTAGTCCGACAGGGTACGAGCAGTACTTC. This sequence encodes CASSPTGYEQYF.

The rearrangement uses TRBV13 and TRBJ1-2; D remains ambiguous. Germline V CDR1 and CDR2: PRHDT, FYEKMQ (reference sequence). Trimming stripped 5 bases from V and 6 bases from J, with 13 bases between. The CDR3 is made up of 13 amino acids. CDR3 region: CASSTEGYHGYTF. CDR3 bases: TGTGCCAGCAGCACTGAGGGATACCATGGCTACACCTTC.

The chain has TRBV19 and TRBJ1-3, with TRBD1 matching 7 bases. Unmatched junction bases numbered 4, after V lost 5 bases and J lost 0 bases. CDR1 and CDR2 (germline): LNHDA, SQIVND (reference sequence). The CDR3 consists of 15 residues. The CDR3 loop is CASSAYRGSGNTIYF. CDR3 bases: TGTGCCAGTAGTGCTTACAGGGGCTCTGGAAACACCATATATTTT.

The chain joins TRBV7-2 to TRBJ2-4, with D possibly TRBD1 on 6 matching bases. This CDR3 contains 14 residues. Trimming took 4 bases from V and 1 from J, leaving 8 bases between them. Germline CDR1 SGHTA, CDR2 FQGNSA. CDR3 coding DNA: TGTGCCAGCAGCTCTACAGGGGCCAAAAACATTCAGTACTTC. Protein product: CASSSTGAKNIQYF.

The CDR3 bases are TGTGCCAGCAGCTTTGGGGACAGCCGGCCTGGCTACACCTTC. Translated, it gives CASSFGDSRPGYTF. This chain connects TRBV5-6 to TRBJ1-2, with 7 bases aligning to TRBD1. J lost 7 bases, V lost 2 bases, and 8 bases had no gene match. Germline CDR1 and CDR2: SGHDT and YYEEEE. This CDR3 contains 14 residues. The full variable domain, with the rest looked up from reference TRBV5-6 and TRBJ1-2, is DAGVTQSPTHLIKTRGQQVTLRCSPKSGHDTVSWYQQALGQGPQFIFQYYEEEERQRGNFPDRFSGHQFPNYSSELNVNALLLGDSALYLCASSFGDSRPGYTFGSGTRLTVV.

This clone occurred a few times. The V gene is TRBV7-2, the J gene TRBJ2-7, with TRBD1 matching over 10 bases. Germline V gene lookup returns CDR1 SGHTA and CDR2 FQGNSA. The CDR3 contains 14 residues. Trimming removed 2 bases from V and 6 bases from J; junction bases left unmatched: 4. The CDR3 sequence: CASSLRDRGTEQYF. As DNA, the CDR3 is TGTGCCAGCAGCTTAAGGGACAGGGGCACCGAGCAGTACTTC. Complete variable domain (other parts from reference TRBV7-2 and TRBJ2-7): GAGVSQSPSNKVTEKGKDVELRCDPISGHTALYWYRQSLGQGLEFLIYFQGNSAPDKSGLPSDRFSAERTGGSVSTLTIQRTQQEDSAVYLCASSLRDRGTEQYFGPGTRLTVT.

This rearrangement joins TRBV19 to TRBJ1-1, with unresolved D. From germline, CDR1 is LNHDA and CDR2 SQIVND (reference sequence). The CDR3 is made up of 14 amino acids. V was shortened by 5 bases and J by 0 bases, with 10 bases between the two germline ends. CDR3 bases: TGTGCCAGTAGTTCTCTCGGTTTGAACACTGAAGCTTTCTTT. Encoded protein: CASSSLGLNTEAFF.

This chain joins TRBV7-9 and TRBJ2-5, with TRBD1 matching over 9 bases. The CDR3 spans 15 residues. Germline assignment: CDR1 SEHNR and CDR2 FQNEAQ (reference sequence). V was clipped by 4 bases and J by 2 bases; unmatched bases: 5. CDR3 DNA sequence: TGTGCCAGCAGCTCCTACAGGGGGCCTCAAGAGACCCAGTACTTC. It translates to CASSSYRGPQETQYF. Full variable domain (rest looked up from reference TRBV7-9 and TRBJ2-5): DTGVSQNPRHKITKRGQNVTFRCDPISEHNRLYWYRQTLGQGPEFLTYFQNEAQLEKSRLLSDRFSAERPKGSFSTLEIQRTEQGDSAMYLCASSSYRGPQETQYFGPGTRLLVL.

The table lists this clone with a count of one. The chain links TRBV7-9 to TRBJ2-1, with 12 bases identical to TRBD2. The CDR3 spans 16 residues. J gave up 8 bases and V 1 base, and 6 bases lay outside the gene matches. Germline loops: CDR1 SEHNR, CDR2 FQNEAQ (reference sequence). This chain's CDR3 is CASSLGLAGGPDEQFF. CDR3 DNA sequence: TGTGCCAGCAGCTTAGGGCTAGCGGGGGGGCCAGATGAGCAGTTCTTC.

This chain joins TRBV3-1 (or the pseudogene TRBV3-2) and TRBJ2-3; 7 bases map to TRBD2. Germline V gene lookup returns CDR1 LGHDT and CDR2 YNNKEL (reference sequence). Trimming cost V 1 base and J 1 base; bases outside gene matches: 8. CDR3 length: 17 residues. The CDR3 is CASSQASGLEGTDTQYF. In DNA, the CDR3 is TGTGCCAGCAGCCAAGCCAGTGGACTAGAGGGCACAGATACGCAGTATTTT.